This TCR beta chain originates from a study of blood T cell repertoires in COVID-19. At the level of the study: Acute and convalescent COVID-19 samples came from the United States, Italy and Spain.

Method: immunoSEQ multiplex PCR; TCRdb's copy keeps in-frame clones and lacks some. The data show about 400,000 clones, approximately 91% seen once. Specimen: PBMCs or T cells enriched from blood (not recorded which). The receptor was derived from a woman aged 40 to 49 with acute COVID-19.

The CDR3 spells CASSLGGAGNSPLHF. The CDR3 nucleotides read TGTGCCAGCAGCTTGGGTGGGGCAGGTAATTCACCCCTCCACTTT. The chain recombines TRBV5-4 with TRBJ1-6; D is perhaps TRBD1 (5 bases). V was trimmed by 0 bases and J by 6 bases, leaving 10 bases between them. Germline-derived CDR1 and CDR2 are SGHNT and YYREEE (reference sequence). The CDR3 length is 15 residues. Full variable domain (remainder filled in from reference TRBV5-4 and TRBJ1-6): ETGVTQSPTHLIKTRGQQVTLRCSSQSGHNTVSWYQQALGQGPQFIFQYYREEENGRGNFPPRFSGLQFPNYSSELNVNALELDDSALYLCASSLGGAGNSPLHFGNGTRLTVT.